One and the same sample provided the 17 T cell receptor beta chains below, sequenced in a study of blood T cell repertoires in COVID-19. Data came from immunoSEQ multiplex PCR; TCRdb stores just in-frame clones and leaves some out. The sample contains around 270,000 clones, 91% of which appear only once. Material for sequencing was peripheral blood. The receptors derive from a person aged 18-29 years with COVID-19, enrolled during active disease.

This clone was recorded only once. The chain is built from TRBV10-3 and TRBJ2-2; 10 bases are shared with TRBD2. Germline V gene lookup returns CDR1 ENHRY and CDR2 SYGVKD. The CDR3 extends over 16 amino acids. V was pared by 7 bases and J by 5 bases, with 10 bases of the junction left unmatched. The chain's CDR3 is CAIIRTSGKKTGELFF. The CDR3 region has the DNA TGTGCCATCATAAGGACTAGCGGAAAAAAAACCGGGGAGCTGTTTTTT.

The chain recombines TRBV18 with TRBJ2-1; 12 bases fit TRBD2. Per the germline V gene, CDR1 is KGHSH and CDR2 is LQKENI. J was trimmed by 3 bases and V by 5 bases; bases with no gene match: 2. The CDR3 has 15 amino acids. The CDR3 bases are TGTGCCAGCTCAGCGGGACTAGCGGGCTACAATGAGCAGTTCTTC. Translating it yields CASSAGLAGYNEQFF.

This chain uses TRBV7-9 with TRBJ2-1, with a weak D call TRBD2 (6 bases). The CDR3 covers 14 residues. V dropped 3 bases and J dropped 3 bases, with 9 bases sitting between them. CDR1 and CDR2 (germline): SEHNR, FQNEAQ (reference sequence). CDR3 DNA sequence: TGTGCCAGCAGCTTTGGGGGGAACTACAATGAGCAGTTCTTC. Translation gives CASSFGGNYNEQFF.

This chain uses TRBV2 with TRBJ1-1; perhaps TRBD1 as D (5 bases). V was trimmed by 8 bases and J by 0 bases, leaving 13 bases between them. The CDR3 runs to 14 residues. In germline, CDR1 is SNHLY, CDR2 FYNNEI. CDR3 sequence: CASGVTDLNTEAFF. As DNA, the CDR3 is TGTGCCAGCGGGGTGACAGACCTGAACACTGAAGCTTTCTTT.

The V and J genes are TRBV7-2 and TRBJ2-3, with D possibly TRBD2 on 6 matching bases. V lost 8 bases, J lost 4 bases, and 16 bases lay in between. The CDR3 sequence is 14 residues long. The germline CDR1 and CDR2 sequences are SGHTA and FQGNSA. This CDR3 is CASHILGGADTQYF. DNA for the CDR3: TGTGCCAGCCACATCCTGGGGGGAGCAGATACGCAGTATTTT.

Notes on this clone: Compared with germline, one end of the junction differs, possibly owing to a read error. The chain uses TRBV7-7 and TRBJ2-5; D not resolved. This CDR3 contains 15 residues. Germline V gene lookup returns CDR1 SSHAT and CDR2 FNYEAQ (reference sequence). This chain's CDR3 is CASSLGLGRQETQYF. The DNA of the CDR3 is TGTGCTAGCAGCTTGGGTTTGGGCAGGCAAGAGACCCAGTACTTC. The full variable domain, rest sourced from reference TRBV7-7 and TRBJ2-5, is GAGVSQSPRYKVTKRGQDVTLRCDPISSHATLYWYQQALGQGPEFLTYFNYEAQPDKSGLPSDRFSAERPEGSISTLTIQRTEQRDSAMYRCASSLGLGRQETQYFGPGTRLLVL.

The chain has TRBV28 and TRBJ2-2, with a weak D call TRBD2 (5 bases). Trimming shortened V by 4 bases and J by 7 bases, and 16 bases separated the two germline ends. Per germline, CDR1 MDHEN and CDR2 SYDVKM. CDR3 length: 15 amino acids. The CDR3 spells CASSWQDLRNGELFF. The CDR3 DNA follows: TGTGCCAGCAGTTGGCAGGACTTACGAAACGGGGAGCTGTTTTTT.

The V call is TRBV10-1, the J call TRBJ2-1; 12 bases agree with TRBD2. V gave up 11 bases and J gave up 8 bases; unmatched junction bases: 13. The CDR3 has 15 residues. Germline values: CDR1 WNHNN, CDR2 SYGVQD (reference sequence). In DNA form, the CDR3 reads TGCGCCGGACTGACTAGCGGGAGCATGGTGGATGAGCAGTTCTTC. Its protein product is CAGLTSGSMVDEQFF.

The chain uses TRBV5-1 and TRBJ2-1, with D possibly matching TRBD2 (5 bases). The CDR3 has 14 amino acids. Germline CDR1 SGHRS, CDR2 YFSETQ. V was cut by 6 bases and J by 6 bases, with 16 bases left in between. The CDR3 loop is CASNGVETTNEQFF. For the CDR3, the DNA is TGCGCCAGCAACGGGGTCGAGACTACCAATGAGCAGTTCTTC.

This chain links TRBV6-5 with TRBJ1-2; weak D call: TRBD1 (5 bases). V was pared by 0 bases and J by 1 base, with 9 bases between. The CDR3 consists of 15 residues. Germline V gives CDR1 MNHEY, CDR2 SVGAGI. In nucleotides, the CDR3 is TGTGCCAGCAGTTACTCACGGCAGGGTAACTATGGCTACACCTTC. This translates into CASSYSRQGNYGYTF.

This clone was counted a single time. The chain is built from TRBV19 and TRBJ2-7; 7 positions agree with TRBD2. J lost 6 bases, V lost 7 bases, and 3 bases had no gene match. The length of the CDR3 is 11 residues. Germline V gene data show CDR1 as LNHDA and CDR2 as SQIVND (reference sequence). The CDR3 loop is CASKGGFEQYF. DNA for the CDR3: TGTGCCAGTAAGGGAGGGTTCGAGCAGTACTTC.

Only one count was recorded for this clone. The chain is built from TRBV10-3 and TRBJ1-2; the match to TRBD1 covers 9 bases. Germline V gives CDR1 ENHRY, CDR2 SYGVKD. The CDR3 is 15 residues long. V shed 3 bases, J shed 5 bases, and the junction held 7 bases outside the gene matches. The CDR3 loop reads CAISEQQGALYGYTF. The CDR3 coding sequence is TGTGCCATCAGTGAACAACAGGGGGCCTTATATGGCTACACCTTC.

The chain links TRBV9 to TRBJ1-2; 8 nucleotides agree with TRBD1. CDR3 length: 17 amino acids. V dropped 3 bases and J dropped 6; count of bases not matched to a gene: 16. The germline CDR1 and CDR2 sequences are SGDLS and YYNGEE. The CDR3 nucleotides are TGTGCCAGCAGCGCGCCCACGACAGGGGCCGGTCAGCATGGCTACACCTTC. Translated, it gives CASSAPTTGAGQHGYTF.

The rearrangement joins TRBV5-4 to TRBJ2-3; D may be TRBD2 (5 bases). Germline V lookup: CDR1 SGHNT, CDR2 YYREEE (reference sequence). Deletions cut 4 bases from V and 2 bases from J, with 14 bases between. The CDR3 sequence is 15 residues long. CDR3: CASSPSSSLTDTQYF. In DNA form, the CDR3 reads TGTGCCAGCAGCCCATCTAGCTCTCTCACAGATACGCAGTATTTT. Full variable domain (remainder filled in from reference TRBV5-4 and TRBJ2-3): ETGVTQSPTHLIKTRGQQVTLRCSSQSGHNTVSWYQQALGQGPQFIFQYYREEENGRGNFPPRFSGLQFPNYSSELNVNALELDDSALYLCASSPSSSLTDTQYFGPGTRLTVL.

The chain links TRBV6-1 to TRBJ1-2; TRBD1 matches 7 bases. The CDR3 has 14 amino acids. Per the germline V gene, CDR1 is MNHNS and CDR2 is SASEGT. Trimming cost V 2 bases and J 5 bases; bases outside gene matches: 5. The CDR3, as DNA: TGTGCCAGCAGTGAAAGGCAGGGGGGATATGGCTACACCTTC. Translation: CASSERQGGYGYTF.

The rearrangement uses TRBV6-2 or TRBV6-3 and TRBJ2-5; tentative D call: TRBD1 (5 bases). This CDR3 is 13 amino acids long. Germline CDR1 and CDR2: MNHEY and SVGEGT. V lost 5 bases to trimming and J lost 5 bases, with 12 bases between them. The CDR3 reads CASSLGVGETQYF. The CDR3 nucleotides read TGTGCCAGCAGTCTAGGGGTTGGGGAGACCCAGTACTTC.

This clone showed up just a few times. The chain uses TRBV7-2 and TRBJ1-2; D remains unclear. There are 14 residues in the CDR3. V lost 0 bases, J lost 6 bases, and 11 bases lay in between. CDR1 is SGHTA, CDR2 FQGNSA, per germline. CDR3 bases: TGTGCCAGCAGCTTAGCCTCGGGAGTACATGGCTACACCTTC. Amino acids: CASSLASGVHGYTF.